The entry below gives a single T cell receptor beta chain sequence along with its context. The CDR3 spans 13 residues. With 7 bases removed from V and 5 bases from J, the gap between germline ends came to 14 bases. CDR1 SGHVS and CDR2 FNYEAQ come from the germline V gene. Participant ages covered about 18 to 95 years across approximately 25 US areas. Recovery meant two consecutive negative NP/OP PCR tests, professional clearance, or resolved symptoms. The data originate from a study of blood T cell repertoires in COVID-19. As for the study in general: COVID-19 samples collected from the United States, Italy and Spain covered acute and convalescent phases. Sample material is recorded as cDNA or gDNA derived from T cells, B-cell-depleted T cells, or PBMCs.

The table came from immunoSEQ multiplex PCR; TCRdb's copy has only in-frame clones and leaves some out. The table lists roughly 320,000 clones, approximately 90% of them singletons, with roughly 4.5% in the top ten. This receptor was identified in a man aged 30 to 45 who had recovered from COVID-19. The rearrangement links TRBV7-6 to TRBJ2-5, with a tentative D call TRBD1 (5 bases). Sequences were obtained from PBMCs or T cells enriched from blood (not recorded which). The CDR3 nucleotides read TGTGCCAGCACCATTAACCCAGGGGAGACCCAGTACTTC. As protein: CASTINPGETQYF.